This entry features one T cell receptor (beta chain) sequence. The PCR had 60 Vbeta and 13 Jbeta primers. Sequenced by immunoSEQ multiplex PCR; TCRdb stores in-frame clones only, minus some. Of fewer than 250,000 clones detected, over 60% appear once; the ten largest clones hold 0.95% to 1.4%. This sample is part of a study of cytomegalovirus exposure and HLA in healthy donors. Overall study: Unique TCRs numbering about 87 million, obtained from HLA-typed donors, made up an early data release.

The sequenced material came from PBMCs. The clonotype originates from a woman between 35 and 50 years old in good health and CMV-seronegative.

This CDR3 reads CASSEGSGNEQYF. In nucleotides, the CDR3 is TGTGCCAGCAGTGAAGGGTCGGGGAACGAGCAGTACTTC. The rearrangement uses TRBV2 and TRBJ2-7; TRBD2 might be the D (5 bases). From germline, CDR1 is SNHLY and CDR2 FYNNEI. V was cut by 1 base and J by 5 bases, with 9 bases left in between. CDR3 length: 13 residues.